This entry lists 20 T cell receptor beta chains sequenced from one sample in a study of T cell repertoires in cytomegalovirus infection. Via MiXCR, TCRdb re-called the reads, giving one row per CDR3 protein. This sample has about 490,000 distinct CDR3 sequences; approximately 16% occur once, and the top ten carry more than 20%. The sequenced material came from CD8+ T cells from PBMCs. All receptors derive from a human donor in good health (CMV status not recorded). Some clones in this sample may be carry-over from other donors' samples.

On this clonotype itself: A junction boundary mismatches the germline segment, possibly from a read error. This rearrangement joins TRBV7-2 to TRBJ2-3; 7 bases line up with TRBD2. The CDR3 has 17 amino acids. Germline V lookup: CDR1 SGHTA, CDR2 FQGNSA. The DNA of the CDR3 is TGTGCCAGCAGCTCACCAATGGGGGAGGGCCGCGGAGATACGCCGTATTTT. Amino acids: CASSSPMGEGRGDTPYF. The full variable domain, rest sourced from reference TRBV7-2 and TRBJ2-3, is GAGVSQSPSNKVTEKGKDVELRCDPISGHTALYWYRQSLGQGLEFLIYFQGNSAPDKSGLPSDRFSAERTGGSVSTLTIQRTQQEDSAVYLCASSSPMGEGRGDTPYFGPGTRLTVL.

This chain joins TRBV5-1 and TRBJ2-3; 10 bases line up with TRBD1. Germline CDR1 and CDR2: SGHRS and YFSETQ. V lost 7 bases to trimming and J lost 4 bases; unmatched junction nucleotides: 6. There are 14 residues in the CDR3. CDR3 in amino acids: CASSYGQGADTQYF. In DNA, the CDR3 is TGCGCCAGCTCCTATGGACAGGGGGCAGATACGCAGTATTTT.

The J gene is TRBJ1-5, the V gene TRBV6-2 or TRBV6-3; D remains ambiguous. The ends were cut back, 7 bases at V and 4 bases at J, with 14 bases in the middle. The germline V gene encodes CDR1 MNHEY and CDR2 SVGEGT. There are 14 residues in the CDR3. The CDR3 sequence is CASTTAVENQPQHF. CDR3 DNA sequence: TGTGCCAGCACCACAGCAGTTGAGAATCAGCCCCAGCATTTT.

Here the CDR3 DNA reads TGTGCCAGCAGCATTTGGACAGGGTACAGAGGAAGACATCAGCCCCAGCATTTT. Its translation is CASSIWTGYRGRHQPQHF. The V and J genes are TRBV27 and TRBJ1-5; 8 nucleotides align to TRBD1. V gave up 6 bases and J gave up 5 bases; unmatched junction bases: 18. The germline V gene encodes CDR1 MNHEY and CDR2 SMNVEV (reference sequence). This CDR3 is built from 18 residues.

This clonotype was seen a handful of times. The chain couples TRBV5-1 to TRBJ2-1; the D is unclear. Germline V gene sequence: CDR1 SGHRS, CDR2 YFSETQ. Trimming stripped 4 bases from V and 5 bases from J, with 7 bases between. CDR3 length equals 12 residues. The CDR3 is CASSPDHNEQFF. The CDR3 nucleotides are TGCGCCAGCAGCCCGGACCACAATGAGCAGTTCTTC.

This chain links TRBV5-8 with TRBJ1-2; D is undetermined. This CDR3 spans 12 amino acids. The ends were cut back, 1 base at V and 6 bases at J, with 7 bases in the middle. From germline, CDR1 is SGHTS and CDR2 YDEGEE. As DNA, the CDR3 is TGTGCCAGCAGCTTGTACGGGGATGGCTACACCTTC. It translates to CASSLYGDGYTF.

Here the CDR3 DNA reads TGCGCCAGCAGCCAAGATTTATCAGGACAGGTTGGCTATGGCTACACCTTC. Its translation: CASSQDLSGQVGYGYTF. The chain couples TRBV4-1 to TRBJ1-2; 7 bases align to TRBD1. Germline CDR1 reads MGHRA; CDR2 reads YSYEKL. V shed 0 bases and J 4 bases; nucleotides not matched to a gene: 11. The length of the CDR3 is 17 residues.

This clonotype was found a few times. This chain connects TRBV24-1 to TRBJ1-6; D possibly corresponds to TRBD1 (5 bases). This CDR3 has 15 amino acids. Germline CDR1 and CDR2: KGHDR and SFDVKD. V gave up 0 bases and J gave up 4 bases, with 6 bases separating them. CDR3 amino acids: CATSDLRGYNSPLHF. As DNA, the CDR3 is TGTGCCACCAGTGATTTGCGGGGGTATAATTCACCCCTCCACTTT.

This clonotype was counted between two and nine times. V is TRBV5-1 and J is TRBJ2-1, with TRBD1 matching over 8 bases. With 2 bases clipped from V and 4 bases from J, the junction kept 8 bases outside the gene matches. The CDR3 totals 16 residues. The germline V gene has CDR1 SGHRS and CDR2 YFSETQ. The CDR3 reads CASSLRRDRSYNEQFF. In DNA form, the CDR3 reads TGCGCCAGCAGCTTACGCCGGGACAGGAGTTACAATGAGCAGTTCTTC.

CDR3 region: CASSPQDWPDEQFF. The CDR3 DNA is TGTGCCAGCTCACCCCAGGACTGGCCCGATGAGCAGTTCTTC. The chain is built from TRBV18 and TRBJ2-1; D might be TRBD2 (5 bases). This CDR3 is built from 14 residues. The V end was cut by 3 bases, the J end by 8 bases, with 14 bases between. Germline V gives CDR1 KGHSH, CDR2 LQKENI.

A word on this clonotype: Since no conserved phenylalanine or tryptophan closes the CDR3, a read error is the likely cause. The limits of the CDR3 on the DNA are not certain, so only TCRdb's listed CDR3 is given. The V call is TRBV12-3 or TRBV12-4, the J call TRBJ2-1; no DNA check was done on the table's D call, TRBD2. The CDR3 extends over 16 residues, inclusive of both ends. The chain's CDR3 is CASSLAPYGRANEQLL.

This clonotype has at least ten counts. The chain employs TRBV12-3 or TRBV12-4 and TRBJ2-5, with 13 bases aligning to TRBD2. The CDR3 runs 17 residues. V trimming: 5 bases; J trimming: 5 bases; junction bases outside the gene matches: 11. CDR3 region: CASSTRTSGSKGETQYF. CDR3 sequence (DNA): TGTGCCAGCAGTACCAGGACTAGCGGGAGTAAGGGTGAGACCCAGTACTTC.

This clonotype was counted at least ten times. The rearrangement joins TRBV4-1 to TRBJ2-1; 13 bases fit TRBD2. CDR3 length equals 16 residues. V shed 3 bases and J 12 bases; nucleotides not matched to a gene: 11. Germline CDR1 MGHRA, CDR2 YSYEKL. CDR3 protein: CASSHPGTSGAPWQFF. The CDR3 DNA sequence: TGCGCCAGCAGCCATCCCGGGACTAGCGGGGCCCCGTGGCAGTTCTTC.

This clonotype occurred once. Just one base apart from a much larger clone, this may be a read error. The chain recombines TRBV7-9 with TRBJ1-4, with TRBD1 matching 9 bases. Germline values: CDR1 SEHNR, CDR2 FQNEAQ (reference sequence). The CDR3 totals 15 residues. CDR3 nucleotide sequence: TGTGCCAGCAGCGCCCGGGACAGGGAACGTGAAAAACGGTTTTTT. Protein: CASSARDREREKRFF.

The table lists this clonotype with many counts. The chain combines TRBV7-2 with TRBJ2-7; 11 bases line up with TRBD2. The CDR3 has 14 residues. V was pared by 5 bases and J by 2 bases, with 2 bases of the junction left unmatched. Germline V lookup: CDR1 SGHTA, CDR2 FQGNSA. The CDR3 is CASSPTSGAYEQYF. The CDR3 coding sequence is TGTGCCAGCAGCCCGACTAGCGGGGCCTACGAGCAGTACTTC.

This chain uses TRBV27 with TRBJ2-1; a possible D gene is TRBD1 (5 bases). CDR1 is MNHEY, CDR2 SMNVEV, per germline (reference sequence). The CDR3 runs 13 residues. Trimming took off 4 bases at V and 4 bases at J, with 8 bases between the two ends. As DNA, the CDR3 is TGTGCCAGCAGTTCAGGGATATACAATGAGCAGTTCTTC. As protein: CASSSGIYNEQFF.

This clonotype was counted only a few times. J is TRBJ2-7 and V is TRBV6-1; 13 bases are shared with TRBD2. V lost 5 bases to trimming and J lost 4 bases; unmatched junction nucleotides: 8. Per the germline V gene, CDR1 is MNHNS and CDR2 is SASEGT. The CDR3 spans 16 residues. Here the CDR3 DNA reads TGTGCCAGCAGTCCTCGACTAGCGGGAGGCATGTACGAGCAGTACTTC. It translates to CASSPRLAGGMYEQYF.

This clonotype has just a few counts. V is TRBV3-1 and J is TRBJ2-4, with unresolved D. CDR3 length: 14 amino acids. CDR1 is LGHDT and CDR2 is YNNKEL in the germline V gene (reference sequence). Trimming removed 1 base at V and 9 bases at J, with 13 bases between. The CDR3 here is CASSQGYSNGIQYF. The CDR3 coding sequence is TGTGCCAGCAGCCAAGGGTATAGCAACGGCATTCAGTACTTC.

This clonotype was recorded many times. The chain has TRBV7-9 and TRBJ2-5; 9 bases are a match to TRBD1. Germline CDR1 and CDR2: SEHNR and FQNEAQ (reference sequence). After removal of 5 bases from V and 5 bases from J, the junction contained 9 bases not matched to a gene. This CDR3 spans 15 amino acids. CDR3 DNA sequence: TGTGCCAGCAGCCGTCCGGACAGGGGCGCCGAGACCCAGTACTTC. Amino acid sequence: CASSRPDRGAETQYF.

In this sample, this clonotype turned up a few times. One end of the junction fails to match germline, which may point to a read error. The J gene is TRBJ1-3, the V gene TRBV5-1; possibly TRBD1 for D (5 bases). This CDR3 is 10 amino acids long. CDR1 and CDR2 (germline): SGHRS, YFSETQ. The CDR3 is CASSSTAWDF. The CDR3 DNA is TGCGCCAGCAGCTCGACAGCTTGGGATTTT.